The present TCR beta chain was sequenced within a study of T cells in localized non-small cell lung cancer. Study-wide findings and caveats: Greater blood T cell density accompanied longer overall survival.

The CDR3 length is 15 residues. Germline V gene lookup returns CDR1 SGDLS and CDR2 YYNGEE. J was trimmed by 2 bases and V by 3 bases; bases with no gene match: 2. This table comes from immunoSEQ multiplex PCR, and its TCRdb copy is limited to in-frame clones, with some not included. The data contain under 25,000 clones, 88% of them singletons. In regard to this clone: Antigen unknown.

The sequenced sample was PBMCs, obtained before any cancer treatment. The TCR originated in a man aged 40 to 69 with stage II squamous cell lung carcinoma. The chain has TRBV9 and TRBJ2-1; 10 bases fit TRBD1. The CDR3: CASSGGTGAYNEQFF. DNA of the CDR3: TGTGCCAGCAGCGGCGGGACAGGGGCCTACAATGAGCAGTTCTTC.